The 24 T cell receptor beta chains reported below all come from one sample, sequenced in a study of CD8+ T cells in alopecia areata. Extracted RNA was reverse transcribed into cDNA, the sequencing template. The method was immunoSEQ multiplex PCR; TCRdb's version includes in-frame clones alone and lacks a portion of them. The repertoire holds 120,000 or so clones, with 47% as singletons. The sample taken for sequencing was NKG2D-low CD8+ T cells sorted from blood. The source of these receptors is a human donor with alopecia areata.

The sample holds a few counts of this clone. The chain carries TRBV2 and TRBJ1-5, with a weak D call TRBD1 (6 bases). Trimming shortened V by 3 bases and J by 0 bases, and 12 bases separated the two germline ends. The germline gives CDR1 SNHLY, CDR2 FYNNEI. The CDR3 extends over 16 amino acids. The CDR3 loop reads CASSETGTLSNQPQHF. CDR3 DNA: TGTGCCAGCAGTGAGACAGGAACCCTTAGCAATCAGCCCCAGCATTTT.

This clone was recorded only once. This chain connects TRBV9 to TRBJ1-1; the D is unclear. Germline V lookup: CDR1 SGDLS, CDR2 YYNGEE. This CDR3 has 13 amino acids. Trimming pared 0 bases from V and 2 bases from J, leaving 5 bases between. CDR3: CASSVGSNTEAFF. DNA for the CDR3: TGTGCCAGCAGCGTAGGGAGTAACACTGAAGCTTTCTTT.

V and J are TRBV29-1 and TRBJ2-3; 7 bases fit TRBD1. Per the germline V gene, CDR1 is SQVTM and CDR2 is ANQGSEA. J was trimmed by 7 bases and V by 7 bases; bases with no gene match: 23. The CDR3 has 17 amino acids. The CDR3 coding sequence is TGCAGCGCTGCCGGGCGTCTGACAGGGTATGCGTTAAATACGCAGTATTTT. This translates into CSAAGRLTGYALNTQYF.

The chain recombines TRBV4-1 with TRBJ1-5; D not certain. The CDR3 consists of 13 residues. The V gene lost 1 base and the J gene lost 6 bases, with 7 bases spanning the gap. CDR1 MGHRA and CDR2 YSYEKL come from the germline V gene. The CDR3: CASSQGRGQPQHF. The CDR3 coding sequence is TGCGCCAGCAGCCAAGGACGGGGTCAGCCCCAGCATTTT.

V usage is TRBV5-1 and J usage is TRBJ2-7; D is unclear. Germline loops: CDR1 SGHRS, CDR2 YFSETQ. Trimming removed 1 base at V and 2 bases at J, with 10 bases between. CDR3 length equals 14 residues. The CDR3 is CASSLTSYTYEQYF. CDR3 nucleotides: TGCGCCAGCAGCTTGACAAGTTATACCTACGAGCAGTACTTC.

The genes are TRBV27 and TRBJ2-5; 7 nucleotides agree with TRBD2. The CDR3 covers 15 residues. The germline V gene has CDR1 MNHEY and CDR2 SMNVEV (reference sequence). V trimming: 0 bases; J trimming: 2 bases; junction bases outside the gene matches: 3. CDR3 DNA sequence: TGTGCCAGCAGTTTATCCTTCGGGAGGCAAGAGACCCAGTACTTC. This encodes CASSLSFGRQETQYF.

The chain employs TRBV7-9 and TRBJ2-1; D unresolved. The CDR3 sequence is 13 residues long. Germline loops: CDR1 SEHNR, CDR2 FQNEAQ (reference sequence). Trimming pared 2 bases from V and 10 bases from J, leaving 12 bases between. In DNA form, the CDR3 reads TGTGCCAGCAGCTTATTTGACGACTGGGAGCAGTTCTTC. It yields the protein CASSLFDDWEQFF.

The rearrangement joins TRBV29-1 to TRBJ2-3; either TRBD1 or TRBD2 may supply D (6 bases each). The germline CDR1 and CDR2 sequences are SQVTM and ANQGSEA. The CDR3 spans 13 residues. V was cut by 8 bases and J by 2 bases, with 14 bases left in between. Written as DNA, the CDR3 is TGCAGCCTGGAGGGGGACTTCACAGATACGCAGTATTTT. This gives the protein CSLEGDFTDTQYF.

The chain has TRBV9 and TRBJ1-1; D is ambiguous. The CDR3 contains 14 residues. In germline, CDR1 is SGDLS, CDR2 YYNGEE. V lost 0 bases and J lost 4, with 10 bases in between. The CDR3 here is CASSVGNRPTEAFF. The CDR3, as DNA: TGTGCCAGCAGCGTAGGGAACAGACCCACTGAAGCTTTCTTT.

The chain carries TRBV4-3 and TRBJ2-7, with D possibly matching TRBD2 (5 bases). The CDR3 totals 16 residues. CDR1 is LGHNA, CDR2 YSLEER, per germline. V gave up 4 bases and J gave up 5 bases, with 21 bases separating them. CDR3 region: CASSPRIGEGWDEQYF. The CDR3 DNA follows: TGCGCCAGCAGCCCTAGGATCGGGGAAGGGTGGGACGAGCAGTACTTC.

This chain joins TRBV7-9 and TRBJ2-5; D unresolved. Looked up from germline, CDR1 is SEHNR and CDR2 is FQNEAQ (reference sequence). The CDR3 contains 12 residues. V was pared by 8 bases and J by 1 base, with 8 bases between. As DNA, the CDR3 is TGTGCCAGCGGCACCTTCCAAGAGACCCAGTACTTC. It is translated as CASGTFQETQYF.

The V gene is TRBV29-1, the J gene TRBJ2-7; 8 nucleotides agree with TRBD1. The V segment lost 2 bases and the J segment 5 bases; nucleotides outside the gene matches: 5. Germline CDR1 and CDR2: SQVTM and ANQGSEA. This CDR3 is 13 amino acids long. The CDR3 DNA sequence: TGCAGCGTTGAAACAGGGGGAAGGGACGAGCAGTACTTC. It is translated as CSVETGGRDEQYF.

This clone has a handful of counts. The chain carries TRBV23-1 and TRBJ1-1, with no clear D. TRBV23-1 is classed as an ORF, of uncertain function. CDR3 length: 13 amino acids. V lost 6 bases and J lost 4, with 12 bases in between. The CDR3 reads CASSPQAVTEAFF. For the CDR3, the DNA is TGCGCCAGCAGCCCGCAGGCGGTCACTGAAGCTTTCTTT.

This clone was picked up a small number of times. J is TRBJ2-5 and V is TRBV7-9, with 8 bases lining up with TRBD1. Germline V CDR1 and CDR2: SEHNR, FQNEAQ (reference sequence). The CDR3 loop spans 14 amino acids. Trimming took 5 bases from V and 4 from J; bases not matched to a gene: 6. In nucleotides, the CDR3 is TGTGCCAGCAGCGACCAGACAGGGGTAGAGACCCAGTACTTC. It yields the protein CASSDQTGVETQYF.

The chain couples TRBV29-1 to TRBJ2-7; weak D call: TRBD1 (6 bases). This CDR3 is 14 amino acids long. Germline V CDR1 and CDR2: SQVTM, ANQGSEA. Between the trimmed V and J ends, which lost 3 bases and 7 bases, there was a span of 19 bases. CDR3 protein: CSVDEGDTSREQYF. The CDR3 nucleotides read TGCAGCGTTGACGAGGGGGACACTTCTCGGGAGCAGTACTTC.

The chain employs TRBV14 and TRBJ2-5, with no clear D. V was trimmed by 0 bases and J by 5 bases, leaving 13 bases between them. CDR1 and CDR2 from the germline V gene are SGHDN and FVKESK. The CDR3 is 15 amino acids. In DNA, the CDR3 is TGTGCCAGCAGCCAAGACAAGTCTGTAAGGGAGACCCAGTACTTC. Protein product: CASSQDKSVRETQYF. The whole variable domain, remainder taken from reference TRBV14 and TRBJ2-5, is EAGVTQFPSHSVIEKGQTVTLRCDPISGHDNLYWYRRVMGKEIKFLLHFVKESKQDESGMPNNRFLAERTGGTYSTLKVQPAELEDSGVYFCASSQDKSVRETQYFGPGTRLLVL.

This chain links TRBV29-1 with TRBJ2-7, with D uncertain. The germline V gene has CDR1 SQVTM and CDR2 ANQGSEA. The CDR3 totals 12 residues. V lost 7 bases to trimming and J lost 3 bases, with 13 bases between them. DNA for the CDR3: TGCAGCGGTGCCGAGGCAGGCTACGAGCAGTACTTC. Translation: CSGAEAGYEQYF.

The table lists this clone with a few counts. This chain uses TRBV29-1 with TRBJ2-5; 7 bases are a match to TRBD1. With V trimmed by 4 bases and J by 3 bases, 5 bases remained unmatched. CDR1 is SQVTM and CDR2 is ANQGSEA in the germline V gene. The CDR3 is made up of 13 amino acids. CDR3 sequence reads: CSVVPDRKETQYF. The CDR3 DNA is TGCAGCGTTGTGCCGGACAGGAAAGAGACCCAGTACTTC.

The chain has TRBV29-1 and TRBJ2-7; possibly TRBD1 for D (6 bases). Trimming took off 7 bases at V and 2 bases at J, with 12 bases between the two ends. Germline-derived CDR1 and CDR2 are SQVTM and ANQGSEA. This CDR3 region has 12 residues. CDR3 residues: CSAEDRTYEQYF. CDR3 DNA: TGCAGCGCGGAGGACAGAACCTACGAGCAGTACTTC.

This clone has more than one count but fewer than ten. The gene calls are TRBV29-1 and TRBJ2-7, with D possibly being TRBD2 (6 bases). V lost 5 bases to trimming and J lost 4 bases, with 15 bases between them. Per germline, CDR1 SQVTM and CDR2 ANQGSEA. CDR3 length: 13 residues. The CDR3 loop reads CSVSTGDGYEQYF. CDR3 in DNA: TGCAGCGTTTCGACGGGAGATGGGTACGAGCAGTACTTC.

The chain recombines TRBV6-5 with TRBJ2-7; D is uncertain. V lost 10 bases to trimming and J lost 1 base, with 8 bases between them. CDR1 is MNHEY and CDR2 is SVGAGI in the germline V gene. The CDR3 is made up of 11 amino acids. DNA for the CDR3: TGTGCCACCAGAACATCCTACGAGCAGTACTTC. Amino acids: CATRTSYEQYF.

The genes are TRBV28 and TRBJ2-7; TRBD1 matches at 7 bases. CDR3 length: 15 residues. J was trimmed by 3 bases and V by 6 bases; bases with no gene match: 11. Germline V lookup: CDR1 MDHEN, CDR2 SYDVKM. The CDR3 nucleotides are TGTGCCAGCAGCCCCCTCGATGGGACAGACTACGAGCAGTACTTC. It yields the protein CASSPLDGTDYEQYF.

The rearrangement uses TRBV30 and TRBJ2-3; D not certain. V dropped 2 bases and J dropped 6 bases, with 3 bases sitting between them. The CDR3 contains 10 residues. Germline assignment: CDR1 GTSNPN and CDR2 SVGIG (reference sequence). The CDR3 DNA is TGTGCCTGGAGTAGGGATACGCAGTATTTT. Translating gives CAWSRDTQYF.

This clone showed up just a few times. The chain carries TRBV29-1 and TRBJ1-2; 7 nucleotides align to TRBD1. V lost 5 bases and J lost 2; bases outside the gene matches: 2. Germline V CDR1 and CDR2: SQVTM, ANQGSEA. This CDR3 region has 12 residues. DNA of the CDR3: TGCAGCGTTCCACAGGGGAACTATGGCTACACCTTC. It yields the protein CSVPQGNYGYTF.